The clone carrying this T cell receptor (beta chain) was counted once. These data are taken from a study of shared clonotypes between healthy human individuals. As for the study in general: Participating donors consisted of two women and a few men aged 18 to 49.

In the original analysis: ImmunoSEQ output lacked quality scores and full-length reads, limiting matched filtering. Sequencing used immunoSEQ multiplex PCR; TCRdb keeps in-frame clones, though not all of them. The DNA was the basis for D and trimming; V, J and clone size are from that table. The data show some 2.1 million clones, about 94% seen once. The naive CD8 population came from CD45RO-negative cells selected for CCR7, without terminally differentiated effector memory CD45RA+ cells. Donors, healthy HIV-negative adults, lacked recent acute infections or vaccinations. The sample taken for sequencing was naive CD8+ T cells sorted from blood. The TCR originated in a man between 18 and 29 years old in good health.

The CDR3 DNA is TGCGCCAGCAGTGATTTGCCCGTCCCCAATGAGCAGTTCTTC. It translates to CASSDLPVPNEQFF. J is TRBJ2-1 and V is TRBV10-1; the D is unclear. CDR3 length equals 14 residues. CDR1 is WNHNN and CDR2 is SYGVQD in the germline V gene (reference sequence). With 3 bases removed from V and 6 bases from J, the gap between germline ends came to 12 bases.